This T cell receptor beta chain was identified in a study of shared clonotypes between healthy human individuals. In the study overall: The cohort had a couple of women and a few men, ages 18 to 49. General study results and limits: Clonotype sharing among donors likely depends on sequencing depth.

About this clone itself: What it recognizes is unknown. The same CDR3 also results from other DNA sequences found in this sample.

Each of the donors was a healthy adult who was HIV-negative and had not had a recent acute infection or vaccination. This table comes from immunoSEQ multiplex PCR, and its TCRdb copy is limited to in-frame clones, with some not included. The sample yields under 600,000 clones, around 77% seen once. The CDR3 spans 14 residues. Germline CDR1 is SGHRS and CDR2 is YFSETQ. V was cut by 3 bases and J by 1 base, with 11 bases left in between. The rearrangement links TRBV5-1 to TRBJ2-7, with D maybe TRBD1 (7 bases). The sample comprised PBMCs. The sequence derives from a woman aged 40 to 50 in good health. Some clones in this sample may be carry-over from other donors' samples. This CDR3 is CASSSAGQSYEQYF. CDR3 nucleotide sequence: TGCGCCAGCAGCTCGGCGGGACAGTCCTACGAGCAGTACTTC.